This T cell receptor (beta chain) was profiled in a study of cytomegalovirus exposure and HLA in healthy donors. Both 60 Vbeta primers and 13 Jbeta primers went into the PCR. Repertoires were generated with immunoSEQ multiplex PCR, while TCRdb's copy carries only in-frame clones and drops some. The sample records about 150,000 clones, more than 60% being singletons. Trimming at V came to 7 bases and at J to 5 bases, leaving 5 bases not matched to a gene. The CDR3 loop spans 14 amino acids. Germline CDR1 and CDR2: SGDLS and YYNGEE. V is TRBV9 and J is TRBJ2-3; 12 bases line up with TRBD2. The receptor comes from a male donor in good health and CMV-seronegative. What was sequenced was PBMCs. The CDR3 nucleotides are TGTGCCAGCGGGCTAGCGGGGGGGCAAGATACGCAGTATTTT. Its translation is CASGLAGGQDTQYF.